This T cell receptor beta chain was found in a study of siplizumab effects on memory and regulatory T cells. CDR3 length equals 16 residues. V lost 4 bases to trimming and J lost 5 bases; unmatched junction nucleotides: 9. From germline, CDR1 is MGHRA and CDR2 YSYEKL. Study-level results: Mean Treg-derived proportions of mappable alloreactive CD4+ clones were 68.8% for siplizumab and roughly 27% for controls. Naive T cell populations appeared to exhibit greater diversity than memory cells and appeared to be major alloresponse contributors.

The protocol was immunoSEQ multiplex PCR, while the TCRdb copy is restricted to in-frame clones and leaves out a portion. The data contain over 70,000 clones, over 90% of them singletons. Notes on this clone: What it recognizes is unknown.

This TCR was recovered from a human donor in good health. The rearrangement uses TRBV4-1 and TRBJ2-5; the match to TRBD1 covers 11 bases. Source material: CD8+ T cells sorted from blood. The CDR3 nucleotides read TGCGCCAGCAGCCTGGGACAGGGGGGGGGTAGGGAGACCCAGTACTTC. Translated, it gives CASSLGQGGGRETQYF.